The source of this T cell receptor (beta chain) is a study of Ad26.COV2.S vaccination and SARS-CoV-2 variants. Study-level findings and limits: Comparable non-spike TCR breadth was observed in vaccine and placebo recipients. Overall T cell responses may have been underestimated by the analyses of TCR breadth and depth. Breadth, reportedly substantial, characterized the spike-specific CD8+ and CD4+ T cell responses after vaccination.

Assay used: immunoSEQ multiplex PCR; TCRdb lists only in-frame clones, some missing. This sample yields over 110,000 clones, of which 75% to 90% are seen a single time; 5% belongs to the top ten. The CDR3 spans 14 residues. The germline V gene encodes CDR1 MDHEN and CDR2 SYDVKM. The V gene lost 7 bases and the J gene lost 2 bases, with 12 bases spanning the gap. With respect to this clone: What it binds is not known.

The genes are TRBV28 and TRBJ2-1; D is perhaps TRBD2 (7 bases). The sample was peripheral blood, taken after recovery from COVID-19. The receptor comes from a human donor who had recovered from COVID-19. The CDR3 reads CASMGGGPYNEQFF. In DNA form, the CDR3 reads TGTGCCAGCATGGGGGGGGGCCCCTACAATGAGCAGTTCTTC. The variable domain in full, with the rest retrieved from reference TRBV28 and TRBJ2-1, is DVKVTQSSRYLVKRTGEKVFLECVQDMDHENMFWYRQDPGLGLRLIYFSYDVKMKEKGDIPEGYSVSREKKERFSLILESASTNQTSMYLCASMGGGPYNEQFFGPGTRLTVL.